The subject of this entry is one TCR beta chain. Its specificity is not known. The CDR3 covers 16 residues. Germline V gives CDR1 DFQATT, CDR2 SNEGSKA (reference sequence). The junction had 11 bases not matched to a gene; V was cut back by 6 bases and J by 7 bases. The data were taken from a study of vaccination and CD4 T cells after COVID-19. Overall study: The convalescents comprised six males and four females, two of them Hispanic.

Documented treatment: roughly 10-day PBMC culture with coronavirus spike peptide pools or control peptides (ViraFEST assay). Cultured CD4+ T-cell DNA underwent Oncomine TCR Beta short-read sequencing. TCRdb re-derived calls from the PCR reads in MiXCR, one entry per CDR3 protein. The table shows tens of thousands of distinct CDR3 sequences, with around 50% occurring only once. The sequencing input was CD4+ T cells from blood, cultured in vitro. The chain is built from TRBV20-1 and TRBJ2-1; 14 bases match TRBD2. The clonotype was recovered from a human donor who had recovered from COVID-19. The CDR3 nucleotides are TGCAGTGCCGCCGGGACTAGCGGGAGCGATAGAAATGAGCAGTTCTTC. Encoded protein: CSAAGTSGSDRNEQFF.